This T cell receptor beta chain comes out of a study of blood T cell repertoires in COVID-19. Trimming left V 3 bases short and J 7 bases short, with 9 bases between. This CDR3 has 13 residues. Profiled with immunoSEQ multiplex PCR; TCRdb holds only in-frame clones, not every one. In the table there are about 240,000 clones, 75% to 85% of which are singletons. Sequencing used peripheral blood. This chain uses TRBV12-3 or TRBV12-4 with TRBJ1-4, with D hard to call. The TCR comes from a man between 50 and 59 years old with COVID-19, enrolled during active disease. In DNA form, the CDR3 reads TGTGCCAGCAGTTTTCTTGGAGGTGAAAAACTGTTTTTT. This encodes CASSFLGGEKLFF.